The 27 T cell receptor beta chains given below trace back to one sample, sequenced in a study of CD8+ T cells in alopecia areata. Treatment given: oral pan-JAK inhibitor, 5-10 mg twice daily. RNA was extracted and reverse transcribed into cDNA as the sequencing template. TCRdb's table, derived via immunoSEQ multiplex PCR, lists solely in-frame clones and lacks some. The sample yields under 300,000 clones, around three fifths seen once. Here the sequenced sample was CD4+ T cells sorted from blood, taken at approximately week 52, from a patient treated with tofacitinib. Receptor source: a human donor with alopecia areata.

The chain uses TRBV15 and TRBJ1-2; D not resolved. Germline V CDR1 and CDR2: LNHNV, YYDKDF (reference sequence). The CDR3 loop spans 12 amino acids. The V gene lost 1 base and the J gene lost 4 bases, with 4 bases spanning the gap. The CDR3 region is CATSRVGYGYTF. The CDR3 nucleotides are TGTGCCACCAGCAGAGTAGGCTATGGCTACACCTTC.

CDR3 nucleotides: TGCAGCGCAGGGGTCCATGAGCAGTTCTTC. Protein product: CSAGVHEQFF. This rearrangement joins TRBV29-1 to TRBJ2-1, with a weak D call TRBD1 (6 bases). V was clipped by 7 bases and J by 8 bases, with 9 bases between them. Germline V gene data show CDR1 as SQVTM and CDR2 as ANQGSEA. The CDR3 is 10 amino acids.

The chain combines TRBV20-1 with TRBJ1-2; the D is unclear. CDR1 and CDR2 (germline): DFQATT, SNEGSKA (reference sequence). The V end lost 3 bases, the J end lost 8 bases, and 10 bases lay between the germline ends. The CDR3 contains 11 residues. The CDR3 nucleotides are TGCAGTGCTAGCGGCAGAGAAGGCTACACCTTC. This translates into CSASGREGYTF.

The V call is TRBV29-1, the J call TRBJ2-3; perhaps D is TRBD1 or TRBD2 (6 bases each). V dropped 7 bases and J dropped 5 bases, with 16 bases sitting between them. Germline assignment: CDR1 SQVTM and CDR2 ANQGSEA. CDR3 size: 13 residues. CDR3 DNA: TGCAGCGCTTCCTCGGGGGCAGGAGATACGCAGTATTTT. This gives the protein CSASSGAGDTQYF.

J is TRBJ2-1 and V is TRBV18; D gene ambiguous. Germline loops: CDR1 KGHSH, CDR2 LQKENI. The CDR3 runs to 16 residues. V was shortened by 3 bases and J by 6 bases, with 18 bases between the two germline ends. The CDR3 spells CASSPWATSNLNEQFF. The CDR3 bases are TGTGCCAGCTCACCTTGGGCCACGTCTAACCTCAATGAGCAGTTCTTC.

The genes are TRBV5-4 and TRBJ2-5; 9 nucleotides match TRBD1. This CDR3 is built from 14 residues. CDR1 SGHNT and CDR2 YYREEE come from the germline V gene (reference sequence). V was pared by 7 bases and J by 5 bases, with 9 bases of the junction left unmatched. CDR3 region: CASGLQGAQETQYF. The CDR3 nucleotides read TGTGCCAGCGGCCTACAGGGGGCACAGGAGACCCAGTACTTC.

The chain has TRBV6-1 and TRBJ2-1, with D possibly matching TRBD2 (6 bases). CDR1 MNHNS and CDR2 SASEGT come from the germline V gene. This CDR3 spans 13 amino acids. With 6 bases removed from V and 8 bases from J, the gap between germline ends came to 14 bases. This CDR3 reads CASSGTPEDEQFF. CDR3 bases: TGTGCCAGCAGCGGGACTCCTGAGGATGAGCAGTTCTTC.

The J gene is TRBJ2-1, the V gene TRBV5-4; D tentatively fits TRBD1 or TRBD2 (6 bases each). Per the germline V gene, CDR1 is SGHNT and CDR2 is YYREEE (reference sequence). There are 16 residues in the CDR3. Between the trimmed V and J ends, which lost 0 bases and 5 bases, there was a span of 15 bases. CDR3 DNA sequence: TGTGCCAGCAGCTTGGGGGGGGCCCAGGCACACAATGAGCAGTTCTTC. Translation gives CASSLGGAQAHNEQFF. Complete variable domain (other parts from reference TRBV5-4 and TRBJ2-1): ETGVTQSPTHLIKTRGQQVTLRCSSQSGHNTVSWYQQALGQGPQFIFQYYREEENGRGNFPPRFSGLQFPNYSSELNVNALELDDSALYLCASSLGGAQAHNEQFFGPGTRLTVL.

This sequence joins TRBV4-2 and TRBJ2-1; the match to TRBD2 covers 10 bases. Germline V gene sequence: CDR1 LGHNA, CDR2 YNFKEQ. The CDR3 extends over 16 amino acids. After removal of 0 bases from V and 7 bases from J, the junction contained 6 bases not matched to a gene. The chain's CDR3 is CASSQDFTSGVNEQFF. The CDR3, as DNA: TGTGCCAGCAGCCAAGATTTCACTAGCGGGGTGAATGAGCAGTTCTTC.

V gene TRBV5-1 combines with J gene TRBJ1-1; TRBD1 might be the D (5 bases). This CDR3 comprises 13 residues. Trimming took 0 bases from V and 5 from J, leaving 8 bases between them. Germline V gene sequence: CDR1 SGHRS, CDR2 YFSETQ. The CDR3 coding sequence is TGCGCCAGCAGCTTGGGAGGGGAGACTGAAGCTTTCTTT. This sequence encodes CASSLGGETEAFF.

This clone was observed a few times. This sequence joins TRBV4-1 and TRBJ2-7, with 9 nucleotides matching TRBD1. The CDR3 is made up of 16 amino acids. Germline loops: CDR1 MGHRA, CDR2 YSYEKL. V lost 5 bases to trimming and J lost 3 bases; unmatched junction nucleotides: 11. The CDR3 DNA is TGCGCCAGCAGCTTGTCAGGACAGGGGAACAACTACGAGCAGTACTTC. It yields the protein CASSLSGQGNNYEQYF.

The chain links TRBV29-1 to TRBJ2-1; 9 nucleotides line up with TRBD2. This CDR3 is built from 15 residues. The germline CDR1 and CDR2 sequences are SQVTM and ANQGSEA. The V and J ends lost 4 bases and 9 bases, in that order; junction bases with no gene match: 13. In nucleotides, the CDR3 is TGCAGCGTTGCAAGGGCGGGGGGGCCCCTGACTGAGCAGTTCTTC. Protein product: CSVARAGGPLTEQFF.

The V and J genes are TRBV7-2 and TRBJ2-5; 16 bases match TRBD2. J was trimmed by 3 bases and V by 4 bases; bases with no gene match: 8. The germline V gene encodes CDR1 SGHTA and CDR2 FQGNSA. The CDR3 loop spans 18 amino acids. The CDR3 nucleotides read TGTGCCAGCAGCTCCCGTCCCGGGACTAGCGGGGGGGAAGAGACCCAGTACTTC. It yields the protein CASSSRPGTSGGEETQYF.

This clone was counted between two and nine times. This CDR3 is CASSSRIRETQYF. As DNA, the CDR3 is TGTGCCAGCAGCTCAAGGATCCGAGAGACCCAGTACTTC. V gene TRBV11-2 combines with J gene TRBJ2-5; D not resolved. Germline V gene sequence: CDR1 SGHAT, CDR2 FQNNGV. V was shortened by 4 bases and J by 4 bases, with 10 bases between the two germline ends. The CDR3 consists of 13 residues.

This clone was picked up a small number of times. The J gene is TRBJ1-2, the V gene TRBV6-5; 10 bases fit TRBD1. The CDR3 sequence is 13 residues long. The germline gives CDR1 MNHEY, CDR2 SVGAGI. J was trimmed by 10 bases and V by 0 bases; bases with no gene match: 2. For the CDR3, the DNA is TGTGCCAGCAGTTACTCCGGGACAGGGGCCTACACCTTC. This codes for CASSYSGTGAYTF.

V usage is TRBV29-1 and J usage is TRBJ1-1; the D is unclear. The V gene lost 0 bases and the J gene lost 0 bases, with 8 bases spanning the gap. This CDR3 is built from 14 residues. Germline assignment: CDR1 SQVTM and CDR2 ANQGSEA. The CDR3 region is CSVEERKLNTEAFF. The CDR3 nucleotides read TGCAGCGTTGAAGAGAGAAAGCTGAACACTGAAGCTTTCTTT.

The rearrangement joins TRBV29-1 to TRBJ2-3; no clear D. The germline CDR1 and CDR2 sequences are SQVTM and ANQGSEA. Deletions cut 1 base from V and 7 bases from J, with 9 bases between. The CDR3 has 12 amino acids. CDR3 coding DNA: TGCAGCGTTGAAGGGGCAGACTATACGCAGTATTTT. As protein: CSVEGADYTQYF.

This clone was counted between two and nine times. The chain recombines TRBV30 with TRBJ2-2; no definite D call. This CDR3 is 14 amino acids long. Trimming pared 3 bases from V and 5 bases from J, leaving 13 bases between. Germline assignment: CDR1 GTSNPN and CDR2 SVGIG (reference sequence). DNA for the CDR3: TGTGCCTGGAGCGTCATAGAAGGGACCGGGGAGCTGTTTTTT. Translating gives CAWSVIEGTGELFF. The full variable domain, with the rest looked up from reference TRBV30 and TRBJ2-2, is SQTIHQWPATLVQPVGSPLSLECTVEGTSNPNLYWYRQAAGRGLQLLFYSVGIGQISSEVPQNLSASRPQDRQFILSSKKLLLSDSGFYLCAWSVIEGTGELFFGEGSRLTVL.

This rearrangement joins TRBV5-1 to TRBJ2-3, with 11 nucleotides matching TRBD2. This CDR3 has 17 residues. Looked up from germline, CDR1 is SGHRS and CDR2 is YFSETQ. Trimming cost V 2 bases and J 0 bases; bases outside gene matches: 5. CDR3 in amino acids: CASSFPTSGDSTDTQYF. CDR3 sequence (DNA): TGCGCCAGCAGCTTCCCGACTAGCGGGGATAGCACAGATACGCAGTATTTT.

The V and J genes are TRBV6-5 and TRBJ1-4, with D hard to call. The CDR3 covers 13 residues. V lost 4 bases and J lost 8, with 11 bases in between. Germline V gene sequence: CDR1 MNHEY, CDR2 SVGAGI. The DNA for the CDR3 is TGTGCCAGCAGTTCGAGGAAACAGGAAAAACTGTTTTTT. Its translation: CASSSRKQEKLFF.

The rearrangement joins TRBV29-1 to TRBJ2-3; tentative D call: TRBD1 (6 bases). Trimming shortened V by 3 bases and J by 5 bases, and 18 bases separated the two germline ends. Germline V gives CDR1 SQVTM, CDR2 ANQGSEA. This CDR3 region has 15 residues. The CDR3 loop is CSVEGATSDVDTQYF. The CDR3 DNA reads as TGCAGCGTTGAGGGGGCCACCTCAGACGTAGATACGCAGTATTTT.

The rearrangement links TRBV29-1 to TRBJ1-4, with D uncertain. The germline V gene encodes CDR1 SQVTM and CDR2 ANQGSEA. This CDR3 is 12 amino acids long. V shed 1 base and J shed 11 bases, with 11 bases lying between them. Here the CDR3 reads CSVEGLLGKLFF. The CDR3 DNA reads TGCAGCGTTGAAGGTCTCCTGGGGAAACTGTTTTTT.

This chain links TRBV7-8 with TRBJ2-1, with 7 nucleotides matching TRBD1. Germline assignment: CDR1 SGHVS and CDR2 FQNEAQ. With 5 bases clipped from V and 0 bases from J, the junction kept 4 bases outside the gene matches. The CDR3 has 15 residues. CDR3 sequence reads: CASSPGTASYNEQFF. The CDR3 DNA is TGTGCCAGCAGCCCGGGGACAGCCTCCTACAATGAGCAGTTCTTC.

The rearrangement links TRBV30 to TRBJ2-7, with D tentatively TRBD1 (5 bases). The germline V gene has CDR1 GTSNPN and CDR2 SVGIG (reference sequence). This CDR3 comprises 14 residues. V lost 3 bases to trimming and J lost 3 bases, with 15 bases between them. The CDR3 region is CAWRPAGTGYEQYF. The CDR3 nucleotides read TGTGCCTGGAGACCAGCCGGCACAGGCTACGAGCAGTACTTC.

This chain uses TRBV5-1 with TRBJ1-5; the D gene is possibly TRBD1 (5 bases). V was trimmed by 0 bases and J by 6 bases, leaving 16 bases between them. This CDR3 has 16 amino acids. Germline V gives CDR1 SGHRS, CDR2 YFSETQ. The CDR3 sequence: CASSLGGDVAGQPQHF. For the CDR3, the DNA is TGCGCCAGCAGCTTGGGCGGGGACGTAGCGGGTCAGCCCCAGCATTTT.

V usage is TRBV25-1 and J usage is TRBJ1-3, with D hard to call. Germline loops: CDR1 MGHDK, CDR2 SYGVNS. V was pared by 4 bases and J by 3 bases, with 7 bases between. This CDR3 has 13 residues. The DNA of the CDR3 is TGTGCCAGCAGTGCAGGTAGTGGAAACACCATATATTTT. Its protein is CASSAGSGNTIYF.

The genes are TRBV29-1 and TRBJ1-2; the D gene is possibly TRBD1 (5 bases). The V end lost 4 bases, the J end lost 4 bases, and 10 bases lay between the germline ends. Germline lookup yields CDR1 SQVTM and CDR2 ANQGSEA. The CDR3 length is 12 residues. The CDR3 nucleotides read TGCAGCGTTGTTTTAAGGGGCTATGGCTACACCTTC. Amino acid sequence: CSVVLRGYGYTF. The complete variable domain, with remaining parts taken from reference TRBV29-1 and TRBJ1-2, reads SAVISQKPSRDICQRGTSLTIQCQVDSQVTMMFWYRQQPGQSLTLIATANQGSEATYESGFVIDKFPISRPNLTFSTLTVSNMSPEDSSIYLCSVVLRGYGYTFGSGTRLTVV.